This T cell receptor beta chain was profiled in a study of T cell responses to AZD1222 COVID-19 vaccine. About the research overall: Combined were second doses at about 4 or about 12 weeks.

Assay: immunoSEQ multiplex PCR; the TCRdb copy retains only in-frame clones and omits some. The sample shows 100,000 or so clones, around 89% of them seen only once. Study-level findings and limits: Donor demographics were predominantly white British with a female majority; clonal diversity may be underestimated. Per reports, nearly half of all spike-specific TCRs target regions that are unmutated in variants.

In germline, CDR1 is SGHNT, CDR2 YYREEE (reference sequence). CDR3 length equals 15 residues. V was trimmed by 4 bases and J by 0 bases, leaving 14 bases between them. Regarding this clone: Its antigen is still unknown.

The specimen comprised peripheral blood, sampled on day 0 of AZD1222 vaccination. This receptor was identified in an adult in good health. The chain links TRBV5-4 to TRBJ2-7, with D tentatively TRBD1 or TRBD2 (5 bases each). CDR3 residues: CASSRGPPSSYEQYF. The CDR3 DNA is TGTGCCAGCAGCCGGGGACCCCCGAGCTCCTACGAGCAGTACTTC.